The 18 T cell receptor beta chains in this list originate from one sample, sequenced in a study of HIV-infected children after antiretroviral therapy interruption. Treatment reported: PENTA 11 planned treatment interruption arm or continuous ART arm. The TCR library was built from RNA with a 3' RACE protocol and unique molecular identifiers. TCRdb redid the calling of the 3' RACE reads with MiXCR, one entry per CDR3 protein. The sample carries more than 75,000 distinct CDR3 sequences, around 6.9% recorded once. The material sequenced was CD45RA+ CD4+ T cells from PBMCs, pooled from several time points, taken from a donor given antiretroviral therapy, either interrupted or continuous. As for subset: naive CD4+ CD45RA+ CD45RO- T cells. These TCRs come from a pool of human donors with HIV.

As concerns this clonotype: A single base separates this from a much larger clone, so it may be a read error. V gene TRBV12-3 or TRBV12-4 combines with J gene TRBJ2-7; 8 positions agree with TRBD1. The junction had 7 bases not matched to a gene; V was cut back by 5 bases and J by 7 bases. This CDR3 is 13 amino acids long. The CDR3 loop is CASSPSTGEEQYF. CDR3 in DNA: TGTGCCAGCAGTCCCTCGACAGGGGAAGAGCAGTACTTC.

The rearrangement links TRBV20-1 to TRBJ1-2; D possibly corresponds to TRBD1 (6 bases). Trimming cost V 5 bases and J 6 bases, with 13 bases left between them. The CDR3 covers 12 residues. Germline CDR1 DFQATT, CDR2 SNEGSKA (reference sequence). DNA for the CDR3: TGCAGTGCTTGGACAGAACTGGATGGCTACACCTTC. This gives the protein CSAWTELDGYTF.

This clonotype was seen at least ten times. V and J are TRBV5-1 and TRBJ1-6; D is perhaps TRBD1 (5 bases). The CDR3 has 16 amino acids. Looked up from germline, CDR1 is SGHRS and CDR2 is YFSETQ. V lost 0 bases, J lost 5 bases, and 12 bases lay in between. CDR3 DNA: TGCGCCAGCAGCTTGGCCGGGGGGAGAGATAATTCACCCCTCCACTTT. Protein product: CASSLAGGRDNSPLHF.

This clonotype has just a few counts. The rearrangement links TRBV10-1 to TRBJ2-7; perhaps TRBD1 as D (5 bases). CDR1 and CDR2 from the germline V gene are WNHNN and SYGVQD (reference sequence). The CDR3 is made up of 14 amino acids. V lost 0 bases and J 2 bases, leaving 8 bases between the germline ends. The CDR3 bases are TGCGCCAGCAGTGAGTCAGGGGCGCCCTACGAGCAGTACTTC. This codes for CASSESGAPYEQYF.

This clonotype was recorded at least ten times. V usage is TRBV30 and J usage is TRBJ2-1, with 8 bases fitting TRBD2. Losses at the gene ends were 0 bases for V and 5 bases for J; bases not matched to a gene: 18. This CDR3 is built from 19 residues. CDR1 GTSNPN and CDR2 SVGIG come from the germline V gene (reference sequence). Here the CDR3 reads CAWSVSTVADGRAHNEQFF. DNA of the CDR3: TGTGCCTGGAGTGTAAGTACAGTCGCGGACGGGAGGGCCCACAATGAGCAGTTCTTC.

This clonotype was detected ten times or more. The rearrangement links TRBV5-4 to TRBJ1-2; D perhaps matches TRBD1 (6 bases). This CDR3 is built from 15 residues. Germline lookup yields CDR1 SGHNT and CDR2 YYREEE (reference sequence). Trimming took 4 bases from V and 2 from J, leaving 15 bases between them. The CDR3 loop is CASSTGTGLNYGYTF. In DNA form, the CDR3 reads TGTGCCAGCAGCACCGGAACAGGGTTAAACTATGGCTACACCTTC.

This clonotype was counted many times. The chain couples TRBV7-8 to TRBJ2-3; 7 nucleotides match TRBD1. Looked up from germline, CDR1 is SGHVS and CDR2 is FQNEAQ. J was trimmed by 5 bases and V by 5 bases; bases with no gene match: 10. The CDR3 contains 15 residues. The chain's CDR3 is CASSQTGWGLDTQYF. CDR3 bases: TGTGCCAGCAGCCAGACAGGGTGGGGTTTAGATACGCAGTATTTT.

CDR3: CASSLSVDQPQHF. The CDR3 DNA follows: TGTGCCAGCAGCTTATCGGTGGATCAGCCCCAGCATTTT. This rearrangement joins TRBV7-2 to TRBJ1-5; D remains unclear. V was shortened by 2 bases and J by 5 bases, with 7 bases between the two germline ends. Germline-derived CDR1 and CDR2 are SGHTA and FQGNSA. This CDR3 has 13 residues. Full variable domain (outside the CDR3, taken from reference TRBV7-2 and TRBJ1-5): GAGVSQSPSNKVTEKGKDVELRCDPISGHTALYWYRQSLGQGLEFLIYFQGNSAPDKSGLPSDRFSAERTGGSVSTLTIQRTQQEDSAVYLCASSLSVDQPQHFGDGTRLSIL.

This clonotype was counted ten times or more. The V gene is TRBV11-2, the J gene TRBJ2-1, with 12 bases fitting TRBD2. CDR1 and CDR2 (germline): SGHAT, FQNNGV. This CDR3 has 17 amino acids. Unmatched junction bases numbered 9, after V lost 0 bases and J lost 9 bases. In DNA form, the CDR3 reads TGTGCCAGCAGCTTAGAGGGTGCTAGCGGGGGGGGGAGTGAGCAGTTCTTC. Translating it yields CASSLEGASGGGSEQFF.

This chain joins TRBV29-1 and TRBJ2-3; no definite D call. CDR3 size: 13 residues. Trimming pared 2 bases from V and 1 base from J, leaving 7 bases between. Germline V gene data show CDR1 as SQVTM and CDR2 as ANQGSEA. The DNA for the CDR3 is TGCAGCGTTGAAAGTCCTGGCACAGATACGCAGTATTTT. Translation: CSVESPGTDTQYF.

Many counts were recorded for this clonotype. This sequence joins TRBV10-1 and TRBJ2-7; D is unresolved. This CDR3 region has 12 residues. Germline V gene data show CDR1 as WNHNN and CDR2 as SYGVQD (reference sequence). V lost 5 bases to trimming and J lost 1 base, with 6 bases between them. The CDR3 is CASSHGSYEQYF. The CDR3 coding sequence is TGCGCCAGCAGTCACGGTTCCTACGAGCAGTACTTC.

The sample holds many counts of this clonotype. The rearrangement links TRBV3-1 to TRBJ2-5; 13 positions match TRBD2. The CDR3 sequence is 15 residues long. With V trimmed by 8 bases and J by 3 bases, 6 bases remained unmatched. Germline-derived CDR1 and CDR2 are LGHDT and YNNKEL (reference sequence). The CDR3 DNA sequence: TGTGCCAGCGGTCCTGGACTAGCGGGAGAAGAGACCCAGTACTTC. Its protein product is CASGPGLAGEETQYF.

This clonotype appeared many times. A junction boundary mismatches the germline segment, possibly from a read error. This chain connects TRBV27 to TRBJ2-7; TRBD1 might be the D (6 bases). The V gene's germline CDR1 is MNHEY and CDR2 SMNVEV (reference sequence). CDR3 length: 12 amino acids. This CDR3 is CASSPRTGTMDF. The CDR3 DNA is TGTGCCAGCAGTCCCAGAACCGGGACAATGGACTTC.

Ten or more counts support this clonotype. The V call is TRBV9, the J call TRBJ2-1; 8 bases agree with TRBD2. Germline CDR1 reads SGDLS; CDR2 reads YYNGEE. The V segment lost 0 bases and the J segment 5 bases; nucleotides outside the gene matches: 7. The CDR3 totals 16 residues. CDR3 loop: CASSVGVTSAHNEQFF. CDR3 nucleotide sequence: TGTGCCAGCAGCGTAGGAGTGACTAGCGCCCACAATGAGCAGTTCTTC.

This clonotype has ten or more counts. V usage is TRBV7-2 and J usage is TRBJ2-7, with unresolved D. The length of the CDR3 is 14 residues. In germline, CDR1 is SGHTA, CDR2 FQGNSA. V shed 1 base and J shed 5 bases, with 12 bases lying between them. Here the CDR3 DNA reads TGTGCCAGCAGCTTAGGAACGGGCTGGGACGAGCAGTACTTC. Translated: CASSLGTGWDEQYF. Supplemented by reference TRBV7-2 and TRBJ2-7, the full variable domain reads GAGVSQSPSNKVTEKGKDVELRCDPISGHTALYWYRQSLGQGLEFLIYFQGNSAPDKSGLPSDRFSAERTGGSVSTLTIQRTQQEDSAVYLCASSLGTGWDEQYFGPGTRLTVT.

The table lists this clonotype with many counts. The J gene is TRBJ2-1, the V gene TRBV19, with 15 nucleotides matching TRBD2. The length of the CDR3 is 18 residues. Per the germline V gene, CDR1 is LNHDA and CDR2 is SQIVND (reference sequence). V was clipped by 4 bases and J by 5 bases; unmatched bases: 9. Here the CDR3 reads CASSKWTSGGVFNNEQFF. The CDR3 DNA sequence: TGTGCCAGTAGTAAGTGGACTAGCGGGGGGGTTTTCAACAATGAGCAGTTCTTC.

Ten or more counts support this clonotype. The chain carries TRBV6-2 or TRBV6-3 and TRBJ2-1; 7 positions agree with TRBD1. After removal of 6 bases from V and 8 bases from J, the junction contained 16 bases not matched to a gene. Per the germline V gene, CDR1 is MNHEY and CDR2 is SVGEGT. This CDR3 contains 16 residues. CDR3 residues: CASRPLSTGKFDEQFF. CDR3 sequence (DNA): TGTGCCAGCAGACCGCTTTCGACAGGGAAATTCGATGAGCAGTTCTTC.

In its sample, this clonotype was seen many times. This chain connects TRBV6-5 to TRBJ1-4; a possible D gene is TRBD1 (6 bases). Germline assignment: CDR1 MNHEY and CDR2 SVGAGI. Trimming shortened V by 4 bases and J by 7 bases, and 10 bases separated the two germline ends. The CDR3 sequence is 13 residues long. CDR3 in amino acids: CASSFGTREKLFF. CDR3 nucleotides: TGTGCCAGCAGTTTTGGGACACGTGAAAAACTGTTTTTT.